The 31 T cell receptor beta chains listed next were all sequenced from one sample in a study of blood T cell repertoires in COVID-19. The protocol was immunoSEQ multiplex PCR, while the TCRdb copy is restricted to in-frame clones and leaves out a portion. The table records 250,000 to 300,000 clones, around 88% of them present only once. The sequenced sample consisted of peripheral blood. These TCRs come from a woman aged 25 to 39 who had recovered from COVID-19.

The chain links TRBV11-2 to TRBJ1-4; the match to TRBD1 covers 10 bases. Germline trimming cut 5 bases from V and 8 bases from J; bases unmatched to any gene: 11. Germline CDR1 is SGHAT and CDR2 is FQNNGV. CDR3 length equals 16 residues. The CDR3 sequence: CASSPERGTGDEKLFF. The CDR3 DNA is TGTGCCAGCAGCCCAGAAAGAGGGACAGGGGACGAAAAACTGTTTTTT.

This clone has a single count. The CDR3, as DNA: TGCGCCAGCAGGTTACTAGCGGGGGCCACCTACGAGCAGTACTTC. It is translated as CASRLLAGATYEQYF. The chain is built from TRBV5-1 and TRBJ2-7; 11 bases match TRBD2. CDR1 is SGHRS and CDR2 is YFSETQ in the germline V gene. There are 15 residues in the CDR3. V was pared by 5 bases and J by 2 bases, with 6 bases of the junction left unmatched. Combining the CDR3 with reference TRBV5-1 and TRBJ2-7 gives the whole variable domain KAGVTQTPRYLIKTRGQQVTLSCSPISGHRSVSWYQQTPGQGLQFLFEYFSETQRNKGNFPGRFSGRQFSNSRSEMNVSTLELGDSALYLCASRLLAGATYEQYFGPGTRLTVT.

J is TRBJ1-1 and V is TRBV9; possible D gene TRBD1, 6 bases. The CDR3 sequence is 17 residues long. Deletions cut 0 bases from V and 3 bases from J, with 18 bases between. The germline gives CDR1 SGDLS, CDR2 YYNGEE. CDR3 sequence (DNA): TGTGCCAGCAGCGTAGTAACGGGGGGGCCCCGGGACACTGAAGCTTTCTTT. This translates into CASSVVTGGPRDTEAFF.

This chain connects TRBV28 to TRBJ1-2, with TRBD1 identical over 9 bases. Losses at the gene ends were 4 bases for V and 7 bases for J; bases not matched to a gene: 7. Germline values: CDR1 MDHEN, CDR2 SYDVKM. The CDR3 totals 14 residues. CDR3 residues: CASSWDREVVGYTF. As DNA, the CDR3 is TGTGCCAGCAGTTGGGACAGGGAGGTTGTTGGCTACACCTTC.

The chain recombines TRBV9 with TRBJ1-4; the D is unclear. The CDR3 totals 14 residues. Germline V lookup: CDR1 SGDLS, CDR2 YYNGEE. Trimming removed 4 bases at V and 6 bases at J, with 13 bases between. In DNA form, the CDR3 reads TGTGCCAGCAGCAGGTCGGGGTCGGATGAAAAACTGTTTTTT. Translation: CASSRSGSDEKLFF.

The chain joins TRBV7-2 to TRBJ2-2, with D unresolved. The CDR3 extends over 13 amino acids. Germline V CDR1 and CDR2: SGHTA, FQGNSA. Trimming pared 5 bases from V and 3 bases from J, leaving 7 bases between. Here the CDR3 DNA reads TGTGCCAGCAGCCCAGGTCACACCGGGGAGCTGTTTTTT. As protein: CASSPGHTGELFF.

The chain carries TRBV15 and TRBJ1-1, with D possibly matching TRBD1 (5 bases). Germline CDR1 and CDR2: LNHNV and YYDKDF (reference sequence). The CDR3 runs to 15 residues. Trimming took 3 bases from V and 1 from J, leaving 12 bases between them. The CDR3 DNA reads as TGTGCCACCAGCAGGCGGTGGGGGGAGAACACTGAAGCTTTCTTT. As protein: CATSRRWGENTEAFF. Variable domain in full (rest from reference TRBV15 and TRBJ1-1): DAMVIQNPRYQVTQFGKPVTLSCSQTLNHNVMYWYQQKSSQAPKLLFHYYDKDFNNEADTPDNFQSRRPNTSFCFLDIRSPGLGDTAMYLCATSRRWGENTEAFFGQGTRLTVV.

V usage is TRBV5-1 and J usage is TRBJ1-5; D call uncertain. The CDR3 has 21 residues. Germline V gene sequence: CDR1 SGHRS, CDR2 YFSETQ. Trimming took 1 base from V and 1 from J, leaving 27 bases between them. In nucleotides, the CDR3 is TGCGCCAGCAGCTTGATTAGCGTTGGCAGGAAAGTCGAATGGAGCAATCAGCCCCAGCATTTT. Its translation: CASSLISVGRKVEWSNQPQHF.

The J gene is TRBJ1-1, the V gene TRBV10-2, with 11 bases that match TRBD1. Germline CDR1 and CDR2: WSHSY and SAAADI. This CDR3 contains 18 residues. The junction had 14 bases not matched to a gene; V was cut back by 3 bases and J by 5 bases. The CDR3 sequence is CASSEIGTGGGARTEAFF. The CDR3 DNA is TGCGCCAGCAGTGAAATTGGGACAGGGGGTGGGGCGCGGACTGAAGCTTTCTTT.

This sequence joins TRBV7-2 and TRBJ1-2; D gene ambiguous. V shed 4 bases and J shed 0 bases, with 9 bases lying between them. The CDR3 totals 14 residues. Germline V gene data show CDR1 as SGHTA and CDR2 as FQGNSA. The CDR3, as DNA: TGTGCCAGCAGCTCATACACCTCTAACTATGGCTACACCTTC. This sequence encodes CASSSYTSNYGYTF.

The CDR3 DNA sequence: TGCGCCAGCAGCCAACTATGGACTAGCGGGGGGGCCAATGAGCAGTTCTTC. Translated: CASSQLWTSGGANEQFF. The rearrangement links TRBV4-1 to TRBJ2-1, with TRBD2 matching over 15 bases. Germline CDR1 is MGHRA and CDR2 is YSYEKL. The CDR3 consists of 17 residues. V was clipped by 2 bases and J by 6 bases; unmatched bases: 5.

V and J are TRBV3-1 (or the pseudogene TRBV3-2) and TRBJ1-2; TRBD1 is a possible D gene (6 bases). This CDR3 is built from 15 residues. Trimming removed 5 bases at V and 6 bases at J, with 19 bases between. CDR1 and CDR2 from the germline V gene are LGHDT and YNNKEL (reference sequence). The CDR3 bases are TGTGCCAGCAGCAACGGTCCACAGGGAATTAATGGCTACACCTTC. Translation: CASSNGPQGINGYTF.

V usage is TRBV5-4 and J usage is TRBJ2-1; 7 positions match TRBD1. The CDR3 has 14 amino acids. CDR1 and CDR2 (germline): SGHNT, YYREEE (reference sequence). The junction had 5 bases not matched to a gene; V was cut back by 1 base and J by 7 bases. The CDR3 DNA sequence: TGTGCCAGCAGCTTGCCAACAGGGGCTAATGAGCAGTTCTTC. Amino acid sequence: CASSLPTGANEQFF.

The V and J genes are TRBV5-4 and TRBJ2-3, with 11 bases that match TRBD2. Germline-derived CDR1 and CDR2 are SGHNT and YYREEE (reference sequence). With 2 bases clipped from V and 0 bases from J, the junction kept 5 bases outside the gene matches. This CDR3 is 17 amino acids long. The CDR3 loop is CASSFGTSGTSTDTQYF. In nucleotides, the CDR3 is TGTGCCAGCAGCTTCGGGACTAGCGGCACTAGCACAGATACGCAGTATTTT. Full variable domain (missing parts from reference TRBV5-4 and TRBJ2-3): ETGVTQSPTHLIKTRGQQVTLRCSSQSGHNTVSWYQQALGQGPQFIFQYYREEENGRGNFPPRFSGLQFPNYSSELNVNALELDDSALYLCASSFGTSGTSTDTQYFGPGTRLTVL.

The chain uses TRBV4-3 and TRBJ1-2, with D perhaps TRBD1 (5 bases). Trimming removed 1 base from V and 7 bases from J, with 10 bases in between. There are 13 residues in the CDR3. Per germline, CDR1 LGHNA and CDR2 YSLEER. The CDR3 region has the DNA TGCGCCAGCAGCCAAGCTGGACAAAGTGGCTACACCTTC. Its translation is CASSQAGQSGYTF.

The rearrangement uses TRBV12-3 or TRBV12-4 and TRBJ1-2; 8 bases align to TRBD1. The CDR3 length is 13 residues. Losses at the gene ends were 4 bases for V and 5 bases for J; bases not matched to a gene: 3. CDR3 DNA: TGTGCCAGCAGTTCAGGGGGCGCATATGGCTACACCTTC. Its translation is CASSSGGAYGYTF.

Only a few counts were recorded for this clone. The chain combines TRBV28 with TRBJ1-2; weak D call: TRBD1 (6 bases). Germline CDR1 is MDHEN and CDR2 is SYDVKM. V was shortened by 10 bases and J by 1 base, with 16 bases between the two germline ends. The CDR3 has 14 residues. The CDR3 loop reads CATHPGAINYGYTF. CDR3 nucleotides: TGTGCCACTCATCCAGGGGCGATTAACTATGGCTACACCTTC.

This chain joins TRBV6-5 and TRBJ1-6, with 7 bases aligning to TRBD1. The germline gives CDR1 MNHEY, CDR2 SVGAGI. The CDR3 is 15 residues long. Trimming cost V 7 bases and J 2 bases; bases outside gene matches: 5. Here the CDR3 reads CASMTDRTYNSPLHF. CDR3 sequence (DNA): TGTGCCAGCATGACGGACAGGACCTATAATTCACCCCTCCACTTT.

The chain recombines TRBV5-1 with TRBJ1-2; D is unresolved. The V gene lost 4 bases and the J gene lost 4 bases, with 14 bases spanning the gap. Germline lookup yields CDR1 SGHRS and CDR2 YFSETQ. The CDR3 is made up of 14 amino acids. This CDR3 is CASSAQEFGYGYTF. The CDR3 coding sequence is TGCGCCAGCAGCGCCCAGGAATTTGGCTATGGCTACACCTTC.

V is TRBV6-1 and J is TRBJ1-1, with unresolved D. Trimming cost V 2 bases and J 5 bases, with 12 bases left between them. The CDR3 has 14 amino acids. Germline V gives CDR1 MNHNS, CDR2 SASEGT. The CDR3 region has the DNA TGTGCCAGCAGTGAAATTACGGGTTGGACTGAAGCTTTCTTT. Its protein product is CASSEITGWTEAFF.

This sequence joins TRBV19 and TRBJ2-1; D is uncertain. Germline V CDR1 and CDR2: LNHDA, SQIVND (reference sequence). The CDR3 runs 12 residues. Trimming stripped 5 bases from V and 4 bases from J, with 6 bases between. CDR3 sequence (DNA): TGTGCCAGTAGTTTTCAGTACAATGAGCAGTTCTTC. This encodes CASSFQYNEQFF.

This clone is a singleton in its sample. V gene TRBV7-6 combines with J gene TRBJ1-6; 8 positions match TRBD1. Germline V gene data show CDR1 as SGHVS and CDR2 as FNYEAQ. CDR3 length: 14 residues. The trim removed 5 bases at V and 10 bases at J, leaving 7 bases unmatched. CDR3: CASSPLQGGSPLHF. The CDR3 DNA reads TGTGCCAGCAGCCCCTTACAGGGGGGGTCACCCCTCCACTTT.

The chain joins TRBV5-4 to TRBJ2-5; D not resolved. The CDR3 is made up of 14 amino acids. Trimming removed 2 bases from V and 2 bases from J, with 10 bases in between. The germline V gene encodes CDR1 SGHNT and CDR2 YYREEE (reference sequence). The CDR3 loop reads CASSLKSAQETQYF. In DNA, the CDR3 is TGTGCCAGCAGCTTAAAGAGCGCACAAGAGACCCAGTACTTC.

This clone has just a few counts. V gene TRBV6-1 combines with J gene TRBJ1-1; D uncertain. The CDR3 is made up of 15 amino acids. Germline values: CDR1 MNHNS, CDR2 SASEGT. V dropped 3 bases and J dropped 2 bases, with 13 bases sitting between them. In DNA, the CDR3 is TGTGCCAGCAGTGATACGCCCTACCGTAACACTGAAGCTTTCTTT. This codes for CASSDTPYRNTEAFF.

The chain carries TRBV19 and TRBJ2-7; TRBD1 matches 7 bases. J was trimmed by 3 bases and V by 4 bases; bases with no gene match: 9. This CDR3 comprises 15 residues. The V gene's germline CDR1 is LNHDA and CDR2 SQIVND (reference sequence). The CDR3 nucleotides are TGTGCCAGTAGTAGCAGACAGGGATTGGGCTACGAGCAGTACTTC. It is translated as CASSSRQGLGYEQYF.

The V gene is TRBV27, the J gene TRBJ2-3; 11 bases map to TRBD2. CDR1 MNHEY and CDR2 SMNVEV come from the germline V gene (reference sequence). The CDR3 is 16 amino acids. V was clipped by 3 bases and J by 2 bases; unmatched bases: 4. The CDR3 DNA reads TGTGCCAGCAGTTTGACTAGCGGGGACCCCACAGATACGCAGTATTTT. This codes for CASSLTSGDPTDTQYF.

The chain joins TRBV29-1 to TRBJ2-7; the D gene is possibly TRBD2 (6 bases). The germline V gene encodes CDR1 SQVTM and CDR2 ANQGSEA. The V gene lost 6 bases and the J gene lost 3 bases, with 15 bases spanning the gap. The CDR3 has 13 amino acids. CDR3 in amino acids: CSVADSRDYEQYF. The CDR3, as DNA: TGCAGCGTAGCAGATTCGCGGGACTACGAGCAGTACTTC.

The V and J genes are TRBV7-2 and TRBJ1-1; a possible D gene is TRBD1 (6 bases). The CDR3 is 15 amino acids. V gave up 0 bases and J gave up 0 bases, with 8 bases separating them. The germline CDR1 and CDR2 sequences are SGHTA and FQGNSA. The CDR3 sequence is CASSLAWDMNTEAFF. The CDR3 bases are TGTGCCAGCAGCTTAGCGTGGGACATGAACACTGAAGCTTTCTTT. The whole variable domain, remainder taken from reference TRBV7-2 and TRBJ1-1, is GAGVSQSPSNKVTEKGKDVELRCDPISGHTALYWYRQSLGQGLEFLIYFQGNSAPDKSGLPSDRFSAERTGGSVSTLTIQRTQQEDSAVYLCASSLAWDMNTEAFFGQGTRLTVV.

The V and J genes are TRBV19 and TRBJ1-1; D is unresolved. The CDR3 has 13 amino acids. The V and J ends lost 10 bases and 4 bases respectively, with 16 bases between them. Germline V CDR1 and CDR2: LNHDA, SQIVND (reference sequence). CDR3 residues: CATSDSSGTEAFF. For the CDR3, the DNA is TGTGCCACTTCGGACTCATCCGGCACTGAAGCTTTCTTT.

The chain employs TRBV9 and TRBJ2-1; D is perhaps TRBD1 (5 bases). The CDR3 extends over 13 amino acids. Germline lookup yields CDR1 SGDLS and CDR2 YYNGEE. V was shortened by 5 bases and J by 3 bases, with 9 bases between the two germline ends. CDR3 nucleotides: TGTGCCAGCAGTCCAGGGTACTACAATGAGCAGTTCTTC. Its translation: CASSPGYYNEQFF. Variable domain in full (rest from reference TRBV9 and TRBJ2-1): DSGVTQTPKHLITATGQRVTLRCSPRSGDLSVYWYQQSLDQGLQFLIQYYNGEERAKGNILERFSAQQFPDLHSELNLSSLELGDSALYFCASSPGYYNEQFFGPGTRLTVL.

The gene calls are TRBV7-2 and TRBJ2-1; D remains ambiguous. Germline assignment: CDR1 SGHTA and CDR2 FQGNSA. The CDR3 has 15 residues. The V and J ends lost 5 bases and 4 bases respectively, with 15 bases between them. The CDR3 DNA reads TGTGCCAGCAGCCCCGACTCCCTACCATACAATGAGCAGTTCTTC. Amino acid sequence: CASSPDSLPYNEQFF.